A single sample gave rise to the 9 T cell receptor beta chains below, sequenced in a study of response to subunit inactivated influenza vaccine. TCRdb re-derived calls from the RT-PCR reads in MiXCR, one entry per CDR3 protein. The sample contains about 530,000 distinct CDR3 sequences, 12% of which appear only once. Sequences were derived from PBMCs from blood, sampled on the day of vaccination. These receptors all come from a man in his fifties who received an inactivated influenza vaccine.

The rearrangement uses TRBV27 and TRBJ2-5; perhaps TRBD2 as D (6 bases). The CDR3 spans 15 residues. With 4 bases removed from V and 5 bases from J, the gap between germline ends came to 17 bases. The germline gives CDR1 MNHEY, CDR2 SMNVEV (reference sequence). CDR3 protein: CASSSSGLVRETQYF. CDR3 nucleotide sequence: TGTGCCAGCAGTTCCAGCGGGCTGGTACGGGAGACCCAGTACTTC.

V and J are TRBV28 and TRBJ1-4; D remains unclear. In germline, CDR1 is MDHEN, CDR2 SYDVKM. The CDR3 spans 16 residues. The V end lost 6 bases, the J end lost 4 bases, and 18 bases lay between the germline ends. DNA for the CDR3: TGTGCCAGCAGCGACACAAGGGCAGGCGATAATGAAAAACTGTTTTTT. Its protein is CASSDTRAGDNEKLFF. Supplemented by reference TRBV28 and TRBJ1-4, the full variable domain reads DVKVTQSSRYLVKRTGEKVFLECVQDMDHENMFWYRQDPGLGLRLIYFSYDVKMKEKGDIPEGYSVSREKKERFSLILESASTNQTSMYLCASSDTRAGDNEKLFFGSGTQLSVL.

This clonotype was observed a handful of times. The V call is TRBV7-2, the J call TRBJ2-2; tentatively, D is TRBD2 (7 bases). The ends were cut back, 5 bases at V and 1 base at J, with 14 bases in the middle. Per germline, CDR1 SGHTA and CDR2 FQGNSA. The CDR3 length is 16 residues. In nucleotides, the CDR3 is TGTGCCAGCAGCCGCGGGGGCAGCAGGAACACCGGGGAGCTGTTTTTT. It specifies CASSRGGSRNTGELFF.

Only a few counts were recorded for this clonotype. The J gene is TRBJ2-5, the V gene TRBV6-1; 10 bases align to TRBD2. This CDR3 has 15 residues. The trim removed 6 bases at V and 5 bases at J, leaving 9 bases unmatched. Per germline, CDR1 MNHNS and CDR2 SASEGT. The CDR3 coding sequence is TGTGCCAGCAGACAAAGCGGGGGGGCCTTCGAGACCCAGTACTTC. It encodes CASRQSGGAFETQYF.

This clonotype was picked up a small number of times. This chain joins TRBV5-4 and TRBJ2-7; weak D call: TRBD2 (7 bases). Germline loops: CDR1 SGHNT, CDR2 YYREEE (reference sequence). The ends were cut back, 2 bases at V and 6 bases at J, with 15 bases in the middle. The CDR3 totals 14 residues. The chain's CDR3 is CASSLGGGSIEQYF. CDR3 in DNA: TGTGCCAGCAGCTTAGGGGGAGGGAGCATCGAGCAGTACTTC.

This clonotype turned up a few times. This rearrangement joins TRBV30 to TRBJ1-5; D remains ambiguous. CDR1 and CDR2 from the germline V gene are GTSNPN and SVGIG (reference sequence). Trimming cost V 1 base and J 4 bases, with 5 bases left between them. The CDR3 totals 12 residues. CDR3 loop: CAWSAGNQPQHF. DNA for the CDR3: TGTGCCTGGAGTGCGGGGAATCAGCCCCAGCATTTT.

V and J are TRBV5-1 and TRBJ2-2; 9 bases are a match to TRBD2. The CDR3 consists of 17 residues. Trimming removed 0 bases from V and 1 base from J; junction bases left unmatched: 4. Germline V gene sequence: CDR1 SGHRS, CDR2 YFSETQ. CDR3 region: CASSLARTSENTGELFF. The CDR3 DNA is TGCGCCAGCAGCTTGGCCCGGACTAGCGAGAACACCGGGGAGCTGTTTTTT. Variable domain in full (rest from reference TRBV5-1 and TRBJ2-2): KAGVTQTPRYLIKTRGQQVTLSCSPISGHRSVSWYQQTPGQGLQFLFEYFSETQRNKGNFPGRFSGRQFSNSRSEMNVSTLELGDSALYLCASSLARTSENTGELFFGEGSRLTVL.

The genes are TRBV7-2 and TRBJ2-7; a possible D gene is TRBD2 (6 bases). Deletions cut 3 bases from V and 0 bases from J, with 12 bases between. The germline gives CDR1 SGHTA, CDR2 FQGNSA. This CDR3 is built from 15 residues. The chain's CDR3 is CASSFTGDTSYEQYF. In DNA, the CDR3 is TGTGCCAGCAGCTTCACGGGGGATACCTCCTACGAGCAGTACTTC. The full variable domain, completed using reference TRBV7-2 and TRBJ2-7, is GAGVSQSPSNKVTEKGKDVELRCDPISGHTALYWYRQSLGQGLEFLIYFQGNSAPDKSGLPSDRFSAERTGGSVSTLTIQRTQQEDSAVYLCASSFTGDTSYEQYFGPGTRLTVT.

The V gene is TRBV10-3, the J gene TRBJ2-7, with 10 bases that match TRBD1. This CDR3 spans 14 amino acids. CDR1 is ENHRY and CDR2 is SYGVKD in the germline V gene. Unmatched junction bases numbered 6, after V lost 7 bases and J lost 3 bases. This CDR3 is CAITPGTGDYEQYF. The CDR3 DNA follows: TGTGCCATCACCCCCGGGACAGGGGACTACGAGCAGTACTTC.